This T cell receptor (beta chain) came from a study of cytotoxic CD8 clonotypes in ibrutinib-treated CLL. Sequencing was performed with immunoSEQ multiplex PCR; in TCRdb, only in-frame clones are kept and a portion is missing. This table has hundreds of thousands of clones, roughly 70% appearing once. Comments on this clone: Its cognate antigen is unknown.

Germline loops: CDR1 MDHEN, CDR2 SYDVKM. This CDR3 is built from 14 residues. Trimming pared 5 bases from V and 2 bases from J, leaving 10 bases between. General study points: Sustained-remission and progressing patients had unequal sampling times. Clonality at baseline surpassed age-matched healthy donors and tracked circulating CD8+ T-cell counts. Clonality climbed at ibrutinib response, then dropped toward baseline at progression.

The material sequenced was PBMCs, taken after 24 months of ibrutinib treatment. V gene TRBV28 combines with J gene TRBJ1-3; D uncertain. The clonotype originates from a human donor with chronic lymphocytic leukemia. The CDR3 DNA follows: TGTGCCAGCAGTCCGTTCAGGACTGGAAACACCATATATTTT. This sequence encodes CASSPFRTGNTIYF. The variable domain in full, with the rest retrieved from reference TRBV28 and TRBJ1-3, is DVKVTQSSRYLVKRTGEKVFLECVQDMDHENMFWYRQDPGLGLRLIYFSYDVKMKEKGDIPEGYSVSREKKERFSLILESASTNQTSMYLCASSPFRTGNTIYFGEGSWLTVV.